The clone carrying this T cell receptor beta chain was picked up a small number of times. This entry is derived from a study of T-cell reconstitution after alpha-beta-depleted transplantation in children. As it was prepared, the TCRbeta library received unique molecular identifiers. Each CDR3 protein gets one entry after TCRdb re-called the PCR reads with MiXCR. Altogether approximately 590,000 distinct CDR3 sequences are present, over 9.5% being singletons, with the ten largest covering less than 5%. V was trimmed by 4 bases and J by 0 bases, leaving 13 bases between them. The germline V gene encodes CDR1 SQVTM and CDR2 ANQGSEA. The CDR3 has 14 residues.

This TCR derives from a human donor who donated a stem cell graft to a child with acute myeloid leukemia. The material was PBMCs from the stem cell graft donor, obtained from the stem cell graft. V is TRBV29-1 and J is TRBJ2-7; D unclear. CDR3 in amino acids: CSVGPGPSSYEQYF. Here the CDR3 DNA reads TGCAGCGTTGGACCCGGGCCGAGCTCCTACGAGCAGTACTTC.